The 14 T cell receptor beta chains below come from one sample, sequenced in a study of blood T cell repertoires in COVID-19. The data were produced by immunoSEQ multiplex PCR, yet TCRdb's version contains in-frame clones alone and is incomplete. This table holds some 78,000 clones, roughly 90% found once. Source material: peripheral blood. The origin of the receptors is a man between 65 and 79 years old with active or convalescent COVID-19.

This chain uses TRBV28 with TRBJ1-1; a weak D match, TRBD1 (5 bases). Germline V gene data show CDR1 as MDHEN and CDR2 as SYDVKM. V was clipped by 3 bases and J by 3 bases, with 14 bases between them. CDR3 length: 15 amino acids. The CDR3 region has the DNA TGTGCCAGCAGTTTTAGAAGGGGTTGGGACACTGAAGCTTTCTTT. This codes for CASSFRRGWDTEAFF.

The V and J genes are TRBV11-2 and TRBJ2-2; 8 nucleotides align to TRBD2. The CDR3 has 15 amino acids. The germline V gene encodes CDR1 SGHAT and CDR2 FQNNGV. Trimming took 1 base from V and 6 from J; bases not matched to a gene: 4. The chain's CDR3 is CASSLAGGRAGELFF. The DNA for the CDR3 is TGTGCCAGCAGCTTAGCGGGGGGGCGTGCCGGGGAGCTGTTTTTT.

The J gene is TRBJ2-7, the V gene TRBV7-9; 8 bases line up with TRBD1. CDR3 length: 14 residues. Looked up from germline, CDR1 is SEHNR and CDR2 is FQNEAQ (reference sequence). J gave up 3 bases and V 4 bases, and 5 bases lay outside the gene matches. The CDR3 loop reads CASSSDRVGYEQYF. Here the CDR3 DNA reads TGTGCCAGCAGCTCGGACAGGGTCGGCTACGAGCAGTACTTC. The entire variable domain, with the rest obtained from reference TRBV7-9 and TRBJ2-7, is as follows: DTGVSQNPRHKITKRGQNVTFRCDPISEHNRLYWYRQTLGQGPEFLTYFQNEAQLEKSRLLSDRFSAERPKGSFSTLEIQRTEQGDSAMYLCASSSDRVGYEQYFGPGTRLTVT.

The chain recombines TRBV10-3 with TRBJ1-6; 10 bases line up with TRBD1. The V gene end was trimmed by 8 bases and the J gene end by 0 bases; junction bases not matched to a gene: 1. Germline assignment: CDR1 ENHRY and CDR2 SYGVKD. The CDR3 covers 15 residues. The CDR3 loop reads CAIGQGGSYNSPLHF. In DNA, the CDR3 is TGTGCCATCGGACAGGGGGGCTCCTATAATTCACCCCTCCACTTT.

In DNA form, the CDR3 reads TGTGCCAGCAGTTTAAAGACTAGCGGGGGCCCCGAGCAGTTCTTC. It yields the protein CASSLKTSGGPEQFF. The V call is TRBV27, the J call TRBJ2-1; 12 bases agree with TRBD2. With V trimmed by 2 bases and J by 10 bases, 6 bases remained unmatched. Per germline, CDR1 MNHEY and CDR2 SMNVEV (reference sequence). The CDR3 contains 15 residues.

The CDR3 nucleotides read TGTGCCAGCAGTTCCAGGACAGGGGGCTCTGGTGGCTACACCTTC. Translated, it gives CASSSRTGGSGGYTF. This rearrangement joins TRBV6-5 to TRBJ1-2, with TRBD1 matching 11 bases. The J segment lost 7 bases and the V segment lost 4 bases, leaving 8 bases of the junction unmatched. CDR1 is MNHEY, CDR2 SVGAGI, per germline. The CDR3 covers 15 residues.

This chain links TRBV7-2 with TRBJ1-1, with 9 bases identical to TRBD1. The V segment lost 3 bases and the J segment 1 base; nucleotides outside the gene matches: 3. CDR1 is SGHTA and CDR2 is FQGNSA in the germline V gene. This CDR3 contains 15 residues. The CDR3 region is CASSFTGGKNTEAFF. The CDR3 DNA is TGTGCCAGCAGCTTTACAGGGGGCAAGAACACTGAAGCTTTCTTT.

This clone was picked up one time. This chain links TRBV6-2 or TRBV6-3 with TRBJ1-5, with unresolved D. V shed 6 bases and J shed 4 bases, with 19 bases lying between them. Per the germline V gene, CDR1 is MNHEY and CDR2 is SVGEGT. This CDR3 has 16 residues. The CDR3 is CASSPQKGSSNQPQHF. Here the CDR3 DNA reads TGTGCCAGCAGCCCCCAGAAAGGGAGCTCTAATCAGCCCCAGCATTTT.

V gene TRBV19 combines with J gene TRBJ2-4; D may be TRBD1 (6 bases). The V end was cut by 3 bases, the J end by 2 bases, with 8 bases between. This CDR3 region has 14 residues. The germline V gene encodes CDR1 LNHDA and CDR2 SQIVND (reference sequence). DNA of the CDR3: TGTGCCAGTAGTATTCAGGGGCCCAAAAACATTCAGTACTTC. Protein product: CASSIQGPKNIQYF. The full variable domain, with the rest looked up from reference TRBV19 and TRBJ2-4, is DGGITQSPKYLFRKEGQNVTLSCEQNLNHDAMYWYRQDPGQGLRLIYYSQIVNDFQKGDIAEGYSVSREKKESFPLTVTSAQKNPTAFYLCASSIQGPKNIQYFGAGTRLSVL.

Comments on this clone: The germline gene is not matched at one end of the junction; a read error may be the cause. The chain carries TRBV27 and TRBJ2-7; TRBD2 is a possible D gene (5 bases). CDR1 and CDR2 from the germline V gene are MNHEY and SMNVEV (reference sequence). This CDR3 has 13 residues. In nucleotides, the CDR3 is TGTGCCGGAGGCTTAGGACCCGCGTCCGATTTAAACTTC. Residues: CAGGLGPASDLNF.

J is TRBJ2-7 and V is TRBV27; TRBD1 is a possible D gene (5 bases). V lost 11 bases, J lost 3 bases, and 20 bases lay in between. Germline CDR1 reads MNHEY; CDR2 reads SMNVEV (reference sequence). This CDR3 has 14 amino acids. The CDR3 loop reads CAQGRVTVDYEQYF. CDR3 DNA: TGTGCCCAAGGTCGTGTGACAGTTGACTACGAGCAGTACTTC.

The chain is built from TRBV6-5 and TRBJ1-5, with TRBD1 identical over 8 bases. The germline V gene encodes CDR1 MNHEY and CDR2 SVGAGI. This CDR3 is 14 amino acids long. The J segment lost 7 bases and the V segment lost 5 bases, leaving 7 bases of the junction unmatched. The CDR3, as DNA: TGTGCCAGCAGTCGGACAGGGAGCTACCAGCCCCAGCATTTT. Translation: CASSRTGSYQPQHF.

The rearrangement links TRBV7-6 to TRBJ1-1, with unresolved D. CDR1 and CDR2 from the germline V gene are SGHVS and FNYEAQ. Trimming stripped 2 bases from V and 1 base from J, with 17 bases between. The length of the CDR3 is 17 residues. This chain's CDR3 is CASSLWRGAAKNTEAFF. In DNA, the CDR3 is TGTGCCAGCAGCTTATGGCGGGGTGCAGCCAAGAACACTGAAGCTTTCTTT.

This clone appeared once. J is TRBJ1-4 and V is TRBV2; TRBD1 matches at 7 bases. The CDR3 extends over 14 amino acids. Germline CDR1 and CDR2: SNHLY and FYNNEI. Trimming cost V 6 bases and J 3 bases; bases outside gene matches: 4. The CDR3 region is CASRYRGSNEKLFF. CDR3 DNA sequence: TGTGCCAGCAGGTACAGGGGTTCTAATGAAAAACTGTTTTTT. The complete variable domain, with remaining parts taken from reference TRBV2 and TRBJ1-4, reads EPEVTQTPSHQVTQMGQEVILRCVPISNHLYFYWYRQILGQKVEFLVSFYNNEISEKSEIFDDQFSVERPDGSNFTLKIRSTKLEDSAMYFCASRYRGSNEKLFFGSGTQLSVL.